The 14 T cell receptor beta chains in this list originate from one sample, sequenced in a study of blood T cell repertoires in COVID-19. The assay was immunoSEQ multiplex PCR, and TCRdb's table has in-frame clones only and misses some. The table shows hundreds of thousands of clones, with 89% occurring only once. Sequencing was carried out using peripheral blood. The source of these receptors is a woman aged 25 to 39 with COVID-19, enrolled during active disease.

The V and J genes are TRBV27 and TRBJ1-1; 7 bases fit TRBD1. The trim removed 0 bases at V and 11 bases at J, leaving 6 bases unmatched. This CDR3 region has 13 residues. CDR1 and CDR2 from the germline V gene are MNHEY and SMNVEV (reference sequence). The CDR3 coding sequence is TGTGCCAGCAGTTTATCACCAGGGGGAGCGGCTTTCTTT. Translated: CASSLSPGGAAFF.

This chain joins TRBV27 and TRBJ2-1; D not certain. The CDR3 loop spans 12 amino acids. Germline values: CDR1 MNHEY, CDR2 SMNVEV (reference sequence). Trimming removed 6 bases at V and 10 bases at J, with 13 bases between. CDR3 loop: CASRPPVGEQFF. DNA for the CDR3: TGTGCCAGCAGACCCCCCGTGGGCGAGCAGTTCTTC.

This clone was detected only once. The V gene is TRBV9, the J gene TRBJ1-1, with 12 positions matching TRBD1. V shed 4 bases and J 4 bases; nucleotides not matched to a gene: 5. The CDR3 length is 15 residues. Germline V gene lookup returns CDR1 SGDLS and CDR2 YYNGEE. CDR3 sequence reads: CASSTPGQGATEAFF. CDR3 sequence (DNA): TGTGCCAGCAGCACCCCGGGACAGGGGGCCACTGAAGCTTTCTTT.

The chain has TRBV7-2 and TRBJ2-2, with TRBD2 matching over 12 bases. The V gene end was trimmed by 3 bases and the J gene end by 5 bases; junction bases not matched to a gene: 10. The CDR3 is made up of 18 amino acids. Germline V gene sequence: CDR1 SGHTA, CDR2 FQGNSA. The CDR3 sequence is CASSFPTSGLAGTGELFF. The CDR3 nucleotides are TGTGCCAGCAGCTTCCCCACCTCCGGACTAGCGGGAACCGGGGAGCTGTTTTTT.

The V and J genes are TRBV4-2 and TRBJ2-1, with 9 positions matching TRBD2. Germline V gene sequence: CDR1 LGHNA, CDR2 YNFKEQ. The trim removed 5 bases at V and 1 base at J, leaving 6 bases unmatched. The CDR3 contains 16 residues. The CDR3 DNA reads as TGTGCCAGCAGCGCGAAGACTAGCGGTTCCTACAATGAGCAGTTCTTC. It specifies CASSAKTSGSYNEQFF.

The V and J genes are TRBV24-1 and TRBJ2-3; 9 bases are a match to TRBD1. The germline gives CDR1 KGHDR, CDR2 SFDVKD. J was trimmed by 2 bases and V by 9 bases; bases with no gene match: 5. The CDR3 loop spans 14 amino acids. As DNA, the CDR3 is TGTGCCACCCAAGGGACAGGGCTCACAGATACGCAGTATTTT. As protein: CATQGTGLTDTQYF.

V gene TRBV12-3 or TRBV12-4 combines with J gene TRBJ2-5, with TRBD1 matching 8 bases. J was trimmed by 5 bases and V by 4 bases; bases with no gene match: 3. The CDR3 is 13 amino acids. CDR3 sequence: CASSWTGRETQYF. In DNA form, the CDR3 reads TGTGCCAGCAGTTGGACAGGGCGGGAGACCCAGTACTTC.

V gene TRBV6-2 or TRBV6-3 combines with J gene TRBJ2-7; tentatively, D is TRBD1 (6 bases). V was pared by 4 bases and J by 2 bases, with 15 bases between. This CDR3 is built from 15 residues. Per germline, CDR1 MNHEY and CDR2 SVGEGT. The CDR3 here is CASSFKPGHPYEQYV. The CDR3 DNA is TGTGCCAGCAGTTTCAAGCCGGGACACCCCTACGAGCAGTACGTC.

This rearrangement joins TRBV10-1 to TRBJ1-4; D gene uncertain. CDR3 size: 15 residues. V dropped 4 bases and J dropped 0 bases, with 9 bases sitting between them. The V gene's germline CDR1 is WNHNN and CDR2 SYGVQD (reference sequence). The CDR3 DNA reads as TGCGCCAGCAGTGTGGGCACCGCAACTAATGAAAAACTGTTTTTT. This sequence encodes CASSVGTATNEKLFF.

As regards this clone: This could be a read error, since a much larger clone is one nucleotide away. This specimen includes other DNA sequences encoding the same CDR3. The genes are TRBV11-2 and TRBJ2-1, with TRBD2 as a possible D gene (6 bases). This CDR3 comprises 15 residues. Germline loops: CDR1 SGHAT, CDR2 FQNNGV. In DNA, the CDR3 is TGTGCCAGCAGCTTATTGGGGGGACTCTACAATGAACAGTTCTTC. Translation: CASSLLGGLYNEQFF.

CDR3: CASSGGGSTDTQYF. The CDR3 DNA reads TGCGCCAGCAGTGGGGGAGGGAGCACAGATACGCAGTATTTT. The chain recombines TRBV10-2 with TRBJ2-3; 7 bases align to TRBD2. This CDR3 has 14 residues. J lost 0 bases, V lost 4 bases, and 1 base had no gene match. Germline CDR1 and CDR2: WSHSY and SAAADI.

For this clone: One end of the junction varies from germline; a read error may be responsible. The chain links TRBV20-1 to TRBJ2-3; TRBD2 aligns across 13 bases. The CDR3 runs 11 residues. Germline V gene sequence: CDR1 DFQATT, CDR2 SNEGSKA (reference sequence). The CDR3 DNA reads TGCAGTGCTACGACTAGCGGGGGGTTCTGTTTT. Translation gives CSATTSGGFCF.

The V call is TRBV6-2 or TRBV6-3, the J call TRBJ1-2; D possibly corresponds to TRBD1 (6 bases). Trimming cost V 2 bases and J 8 bases, with 12 bases left between them. Per germline, CDR1 MNHEY and CDR2 SVGEGT. This CDR3 has 13 amino acids. The CDR3 region has the DNA TGTGCCAGCAGTTACGGACTCCAGGGGGGCTACACCTTC. Protein sequence: CASSYGLQGGYTF.

The table lists this clone with a count of one. CDR3 region: CASSWTGRGDTEAFF. The CDR3 nucleotides are TGTGCCAGCAGCTGGACAGGGCGCGGGGACACTGAAGCTTTCTTT. V usage is TRBV7-2 and J usage is TRBJ1-1; 8 bases line up with TRBD1. Germline lookup yields CDR1 SGHTA and CDR2 FQGNSA. V lost 4 bases to trimming and J lost 3 bases; unmatched junction nucleotides: 7. The CDR3 is 15 residues long.